A selection of T cell receptor beta chains follows, all from one sample in a study of cytomegalovirus exposure and HLA in healthy donors. Some clones are missing from TCRdb's copy, which holds only in-frame ones; the method was immunoSEQ multiplex PCR. The repertoire includes approximately 82,000 clones, over 85% of them detected once, and 0.69% sits in the top ten. Sequences were obtained from PBMCs. These TCRs come from a woman aged 18-35 years in good health and CMV-seronegative. Both conserved end residues are trimmed from each CDR3. Expanded clones get a size class; other rows say once, few or many, or leave the size out.

J | size | V | CDR3
TRBJ2-7 | . | TRBV6-5 | ASSHDRAVYEQY
TRBJ2-7 | . | TRBV5-1 | ASSLRGLAGSYEQY
TRBJ1-5 | . | TRBV18 | ASSPTHSNQPQH
TRBJ2-2 | . | TRBV28 | ASSFGVRAGELF
TRBJ2-1 | . | TRBV27 | ASRLTGGGIYNEQF
TRBJ1-5 | few | TRBV6-1 | ASSDRLDRPGNQPQH
TRBJ2-7 | once | TRBV6-1 | ASSDPGQIYEQY
TRBJ2-3 | . | TRBV6-5 | ASRTPLGTDTQY
TRBJ2-3 | . | TRBV27 | ASSLRGGLGTQY
TRBJ1-2 | . | TRBV4-2 | ASSLDGIYGYT
TRBJ2-3 | . | TRBV6-5 | ASSPSSVSTDTQY
TRBJ1-2 | . | TRBV2 | ASSEVSYGYT
TRBJ2-3 | . | TRBV28 | ASTSSGTSGTDTQY
TRBJ1-4 | . | TRBV6-5 | ASSKSGSTNEKLF
TRBJ2-1 | . | TRBV10-2 | ASSDGGGAYNEQF
TRBJ1-1 | . | TRBV6-5 | ASSGWSTEAF
TRBJ1-1 | . | TRBV21-1 | ASSPPGNRREAF
TRBJ1-3 | . | TRBV19 | ASSILTQGRAGNTIY
TRBJ2-7 | . | TRBV28 | ASSPDSTPYEQY
TRBJ2-2 | . | TRBV30 | AWSVPPPSGTGRAGELF
TRBJ2-7 | . | TRBV5-1 | ASSQDRVHQY
TRBJ2-5 | . | TRBV6-1 | ASSDSGGQETQY
TRBJ1-3 | . | TRBV7-6 | ASSIDRDSGNTIY
TRBJ2-3 | . | TRBV5-1 | ASSFIPGGSTDTQY
TRBJ2-2 | . | TRBV9 | ASSGLINTGELF
TRBJ1-1 | . | TRBV5-1 | ASSSGQGENTEAF
TRBJ2-7 | . | TRBV4-3 | ASSARRRGHEQY
TRBJ2-5 | few | TRBV19 | ASSSPAYQETQY
TRBJ2-5 | . | TRBV19 | ASSIGDQETQY
TRBJ2-7 | . | TRBV7-2 | ASSLDARKSTYEQY
TRBJ1-1 | . | TRBV18 | ASSQGQVGTEAF
TRBJ2-1 | . | TRBV5-4 | ASSWVDRGRDEQF
TRBJ2-1 | . | TRBV7-2 | ASRRAPGQGYNEQF